This T cell receptor (beta chain) was sequenced for a study of shared clonotypes between healthy human individuals. Study-wide results and caveats: Non-shared clonotypes were found to have lower generation probabilities than the clonotypes that were shared by all four of the sorted-subset donors.

Cells designated naive CD8 were CD45RO-negative and were positively selected for CCR7, with terminally differentiated effector memory CD45RA+ cells excluded. Note on this clone: Its antigen is not known.

Sequenced by immunoSEQ multiplex PCR; TCRdb stores in-frame clones only, minus some. Among around 2,100,000 clones listed, about 95% were seen once. The specimen sequenced was naive CD8+ T cells sorted from blood. The sequence derives from a man aged 18 to 29 in good health.

CDR3 residues: CSVEDGNYGYTF. The CDR3 nucleotides are TGCAGCGTCGAGGACGGGAACTATGGCTACACCTTC. V is TRBV29-1 and J is TRBJ1-2; D is uncertain. Trimming took off 6 bases at V and 2 bases at J, with 10 bases between the two ends. The CDR3 contains 12 residues. Germline CDR1 reads SQVTM; CDR2 reads ANQGSEA.